The rows below give T cell receptor beta chains drawn from one sample of a study of human T cells and chemical hapten exposure. In TCRdb, the RACE reads were re-called with MiXCR into one record per CDR3 protein. The sample includes 300,000 to 400,000 distinct CDR3 sequences, approximately 6.9% of them seen just once. The sequencing here drew on whole blood, taken in connection with sensitization to the hapten diphenylcyclopropenone (DPC). The receptors derive from a woman in her late teens or twenties with alopecia areata. Some clones in this sample may be carry-over from other donors' samples. CDR3s include the opening cysteine and the closing phenylalanine or tryptophan. The D gene is left open where the match is weak. Only some rows state a clone size, as once, few, many or a class for expanded clones.

clone size	D gene	V gene	J gene	CDR3 DNA	CDR3 protein
NA	TRBD1	TRBV6-1	TRBJ1-5	TGTGCCAGCAGGACGACAGGGGGCCGCCAGCCCCAGCATTTT	CASRTTGGRQPQHF
few	NA	TRBV7-2	TRBJ2-3	TGTGCCAGCAGCTTGGGCGGACGCCCGCAGTATTTT	CASSLGGRPQYF
NA	NA	TRBV29-1	TRBJ1-2	TGCAGCGTTGAAGATCTACAGGGCGCGGGGGGCTATGGCTACACCTTC	CSVEDLQGAGGYGYTF
few	NA	TRBV18	TRBJ2-3	TGTGCCAGCTCACCCGCCCCCACAGATACGCAGTATTTT	CASSPAPTDTQYF
few	NA	TRBV28	TRBJ2-6	TGTGCCAGCAGTTTGGCAGGCCCTCCTGGGGCCAACGTCCTGACTTTC	CASSLAGPPGANVLTF
many	NA	TRBV12-3/TRBV12-4	TRBJ1-5	TGTGCCAGCACCATTGAAGGGGGCAATCAGCCCCAGCATTTT	CASTIEGGNQPQHF
NA	NA	TRBV11-2	TRBJ1-2	TGTGCCAGCAGCTTAGGTGCGGACACCCTCTGGGTCTACACCTTC	CASSLGADTLWVYTF
NA	NA	TRBV20-1	TRBJ2-7	TGCAGTGTTACTGAACCGTCACCCTACGAGCAGTACTTC	CSVTEPSPYEQYF
NA	NA	TRBV10-3	TRBJ1-5	TGTGCCATCAGTGAGTCGAGTATAGGGGGAGGCGGCAATCAGCCCCAGCATTTT	CAISESSIGGGGNQPQHF
few	NA	TRBV2	TRBJ1-1	TGTGCCAGCAGCCAGGGTTCGAGCACTGAAGCTTTCTTT	CASSQGSSTEAFF
few	NA	TRBV3-1	TRBJ1-1	TGTGCCAGCAGCCAAGATAGGGGGGGCGCAACTGAAGCTTTCTTT	CASSQDRGGATEAFF
NA	TRBD1	TRBV20-1	TRBJ1-6	TGCAGTGCTAGACCTGGCCCGGGACAGGGGCCTGGTTCACCCCTCCACTTT	CSARPGPGQGPGSPLHF
NA	NA	TRBV10-3	TRBJ2-2	TGTGCCATCAGTGAAGACGGGGGCGGATTCGGGGAGCTGTTTTTT	CAISEDGGGFGELFF
many	TRBD2	TRBV6-2/TRBV6-3	TRBJ2-5	TGTGCCAGCAGTCCGTGGACTAGCGGGGCACAAGAGACCCAGTACTTC	CASSPWTSGAQETQYF
few	NA	TRBV3-1	TRBJ1-4	TGTGCCAGCAGAGAGGAAGGGGTACAAGAAAAACTGTTTTTT	CASREEGVQEKLFF
many	NA	TRBV5-1	TRBJ2-7	TGCGCCAGCAGCTTGGAGTACGAGCAGTACTTC	CASSLEYEQYF
many	NA	TRBV18	TRBJ2-3	TGTGCCAGCTCACCGCAGGAGACAGATACGCAGTATTTT	CASSPQETDTQYF
NA	TRBD1	TRBV7-2	TRBJ1-2	TGTGCCAGCAGCTTATTGACAGGGGGCGACTATGGCTACACCTTC	CASSLLTGGDYGYTF
few	NA	TRBV11-2	TRBJ1-2	TGTGCCAGCAGCTTAGTTCGGACAGCAAATAGCTACACCTTC	CASSLVRTANSYTF
NA	NA	TRBV3-1	TRBJ1-2	TGTGCCAGCAGCCAAGGACCAGGCCCCTATGGCTACACCTTC	CASSQGPGPYGYTF
NA	TRBD2	TRBV4-1	TRBJ2-7	TGCGCCAGCAGCCAAACTAGCGGGGGGTACGAGCAGTACTTC	CASSQTSGGYEQYF
many	NA	TRBV13	TRBJ2-3	TGTGCCAGCAGCTCCTGGGACATAGCGGATGCATCTCATACGCAGTATTTT	CASSSWDIADASHTQYF
many	NA	TRBV7-8	TRBJ2-6	TGTGCCAGCAGCTTAATCGGTGGGGCCAACGTCCTGACTTTC	CASSLIGGANVLTF
NA	NA	TRBV7-8	TRBJ1-6	TGTGCCAGCAGCCTTAGCCCCCCAGGGCATAATTCACCCCTCCACTTT	CASSLSPPGHNSPLHF
few	TRBD2	TRBV6-5	TRBJ2-1	TGTGCCAGCAGGGGAACCGGGACTAGTTCCCACAATGAGCAGTTCTTC	CASRGTGTSSHNEQFF
NA	NA	TRBV6-6	TRBJ1-1	TGTGCCAGCAGTGCGGTAGAAGCTTTCTTT	CASSAVEAFF
few	TRBD1	TRBV28	TRBJ1-4	TGTGCCAGCAGGCCAGGGGGAACTAATGAAAAACTGTTTTTT	CASRPGGTNEKLFF
few	TRBD1	TRBV28	TRBJ2-7	TGTGCCAGCAGTTTCGGACAGGGCCTAGGCTCCTACGAGCAGTACTTC	CASSFGQGLGSYEQYF
few	TRBD2	TRBV9	TRBJ2-5	TGTGCCAGCAGCTTAACCGGGACTAGGCAAGAGACCCAGTACTTC	CASSLTGTRQETQYF
NA	NA	TRBV12-3/TRBV12-4	TRBJ1-5	TGTGCCAGCAGGTGGGGGGGTCAGCCCCAGCATTTT	CASRWGGQPQHF
few	NA	TRBV6-2/TRBV6-3	TRBJ1-5	TGTGCCAGCAGTTACTCACCGGACTCAGTTCTATATAGCAATCAGCCCCAGCATTTT	CASSYSPDSVLYSNQPQHF
few	TRBD1	TRBV7-2	TRBJ1-6	TGTGCCAGCAGCCGTACCGGGACAGATAATTCACCCCTCCACTTT	CASSRTGTDNSPLHF
NA	NA	TRBV5-1	TRBJ1-1	TGCGCCAGCAGCAAAAGTTCGGGTCCAACTGAAGCTTTCTTT	CASSKSSGPTEAFF
many	NA	TRBV9	TRBJ2-1	TGTGCCAGCAGCGTCTCAGGGCTGTCCTACAATGAGCAGTTCTTC	CASSVSGLSYNEQFF